The entry that follows covers one TCR beta chain sequence. Only one count was recorded for this clone. The clone's antigen remains unknown. It has no much larger one-base neighbor in the sample; base qualities were not kept. TCRbeta CDR3 regions were amplified from genomic DNA by means of the immunoSEQ Assay, a bias-controlled multiplex PCR. Per the authors' processing: Nucleated cell counts per sample were estimated from amplification of reference gene primers within the assay. Sequence reads were collapsed and filtered to measure the absolute abundance of every unique TCRbeta CDR3 rearrangement. Productive Simpson clonality was computed per sample as the square root of Simpson's diversity index over productive rearrangements. The clones in this table, taken by TCRdb from immuneACCESS, are in-frame only. Not every clone is retained; where verified, under half of the shortfall comes from an unresolved V gene, and the cause of the rest is unknown. That table is the source of V, J and clone size, and D and trimming were worked out from the DNA. This sample has tens of thousands of clones in its table, and around 87% of those were observed once. Over 25% of the sample lies in the top ten.

This entry belongs to a study of blood T cell repertoires in COVID-19 (dated by TCRdb to the early 2020s). Context from the whole study: Samples from collaborators originated in the United States, Italy and Spain and spanned both the acute and convalescent phases of COVID-19. The material from the prospective study consisted of cDNA or gDNA derived from T cells, B-cell-depleted T cells, or PBMCs. Deeply sampled blood TCRbeta repertoires from subjects exposed to, actively infected with, or recovered from COVID-19 were included in the dataset. A freely available public database, intended as a resource for researchers studying the immune response to SARS-CoV-2, is where the repertoires were released. Samples were obtained from the ongoing ImmuneRACE study (first 160 participants) and from 1,254 subjects provided by 6 global collaborators. Nearly every sample came with metadata listing a de-identified subject ID, COVID-19 status, age in years and sex. HLA class I and class II types, where available, came from metadata supplied by the sample provider rather than from assay-based typing. The investigation overall reported the following: Clinical and demographic metadata were provided uncurated, with the amount varying by source and participant.

The collaborating institutions used their own protocols to collect whole blood in K2EDTA tubes. For TCRbeta analysis, collaborators shipped samples as frozen whole blood, isolated PBMCs, or DNA extracted from either of those sample types. The source of this sequence is a woman of 80 years or more with active or convalescent COVID-19. The sample taken for sequencing was peripheral blood.

Here the CDR3 is given as CASSQGSVYSPNQPQHF. The DNA is as follows: TGCGCCAGCAGCCAAGGGTCAGTGTACAGCCCGAATCAGCCCCAGCATTTT. Recombination connected TRBV4-1 to TRBJ1-5, with the identity of the D gene unclear. V and J are truncated by 1 base and 4 bases respectively, leaving an intervening sequence of 17 bases. The germline V gene gives CDR1 as MGHRA and CDR2 as YSYEKL. Taken from cysteine to phenylalanine, the CDR3 has 17 residues. The retained sequence is limited to the CDR3, 51 bases, with the frame set at the first base.